This T cell receptor (beta chain) is from a study of OX40 agonist ivuxolimab in advanced cancers. Study details: Three patients, one with hepatocellular carcinoma and two with cutaneous melanoma, responded partially. Overall study findings and caveats: Certain nonresponders likewise exhibited a low normalized T-cell clonal expansion.

Comment on this clone: Its antigen is unidentified.

The data were produced by immunoSEQ multiplex PCR, yet TCRdb's version contains in-frame clones alone and is incomplete. In the table there are tens of thousands of clones, around 83% of which are singletons. The TCR comes from an adult with an advanced solid tumor such as melanoma, head and neck, liver or kidney cancer. Sequences were derived from CD4+ or CD8+ T cells sorted from blood, sampled in a trial of the OX40 agonist ivuxolimab.

DNA for the CDR3: TGTGCCAGCAGCGACCCGGGACTAGCGTTCACAGATACGCAGTATTTT. This gives the protein CASSDPGLAFTDTQYF. The V call is TRBV7-9, the J call TRBJ2-3, with 10 bases fitting TRBD2. The J segment lost 2 bases and the V segment lost 5 bases, leaving 7 bases of the junction unmatched. Germline-derived CDR1 and CDR2 are SEHNR and FQNEAQ (reference sequence). The CDR3 is 16 amino acids.